This TCR beta chain is drawn from a study of blood T cell repertoires in COVID-19. Study context: COVID-19 samples, acute and convalescent, were from the United States, Italy and Spain. PBMCs, B-cell-depleted T cells, or T cells provided the cDNA or gDNA that made up the material.

Under the authors' procedure: Nucleated cell number was recorded as an estimate derived from reference gene primer amplification. The repertoire was sequenced with immunoSEQ multiplex PCR; TCRdb's copy has only in-frame clones and lacks some. V and J calls and clone size are given by that table; D and trimming were obtained from the DNA. The table has 150,000 to 200,000 clones, about 85% seen once; the top ten hold approximately 8%. The CDR3 spans 19 residues. This chain links TRBV21-1 with TRBJ2-4; TRBD1 reflects the table's D call only, with no check against the DNA. TRBV21-1 is tagged as a pseudogene. This clonotype was sampled from a woman aged 60-75 years with acute or convalescent COVID-19. Sequencing used peripheral blood. This CDR3 is CASSKDRTGSGLAKNIQYF. CDR3 bases: TGTGCCAGCAGCAAAGACCGGACAGGGAGTGGGTTGGCCAAAAACATTCAGTACTTC.